This T cell receptor beta chain was captured in a study of cytomegalovirus exposure and HLA in healthy donors. Findings and caveats of the study: The analysis excluded some indistinguishable V segments, including TRBV6-2 and TRBV6-3. TCR association rates varied by HLA locus in a later analysis, with DRB1 highest and HLA-C lowest.

Use of 60 Vbeta and 13 Jbeta primers characterized the PCR. Here immunoSEQ multiplex PCR was the method, and the copy in TCRdb shows in-frame clones only, minus some. The sample has about 120,000 clones, more than 70% seen once. With respect to this clone: Its antigen is as yet unknown.

Germline CDR1 and CDR2: LGHNA and YNFKEQ. This CDR3 comprises 17 residues. V shed 0 bases, J shed 6 bases, and the junction held 7 bases outside the gene matches. The chain employs TRBV4-2 and TRBJ2-3; TRBD2 aligns across 12 bases. Sequencing was carried out using PBMCs. The receptor's source is a man aged 25-40 years in good health and CMV-seronegative. The CDR3 sequence is CASSQEASGGAYDTQYF. The DNA of the CDR3 is TGTGCCAGCAGCCAAGAGGCTAGCGGGGGGGCATATGATACGCAGTATTTT.